This is a list of T cell receptor beta chains from one sample in a study of CD8 T cells in Susac syndrome. TCRdb reprocessed the immunoSEQ multiplex PCR reads via MiXCR and lists one record per CDR3 protein. The sample lists roughly 400,000 distinct CDR3 sequences; approximately 89% were seen once. The sample taken for sequencing was CD8+ T cells from PBMCs. The receptors shown here come from a human donor with multiple sclerosis. Each CDR3 is given with its conserved first and last residue. D genes are given only for firm matches. Some rows have no size entry. The others give once, few or many, or a class for an expanded clone.

clone size | J gene | CDR3 length | D gene | V gene | CDR3 DNA | CDR3 protein
NA | TRBJ2-7 | 13 | TRBD1 | TRBV7-6 | TGTGCCAGCAGCCGGACAGGGTTCGACGAGCAGTACTTC | CASSRTGFDEQYF
NA | TRBJ1-1 | 17 | TRBD1 | TRBV9 | TGTGCCAGCAGCGTCGAAGGGACAGGGTGGGGGAGCACTGAAGCTTTCTTT | CASSVEGTGWGSTEAFF
NA | TRBJ1-1 | 15 | NA | TRBV4-1 | TGCGCCAGCAGCCAAACACAGGTGATGAACACTGAAGCTTTCTTT | CASSQTQVMNTEAFF
few | TRBJ2-6 | 15 | NA | TRBV6-1 | TGTGCCAGCAGTGACGAGGGGGCTGGGGCCAACGTCCTGACTTTC | CASSDEGAGANVLTF
NA | TRBJ2-7 | 14 | TRBD2 | TRBV6-2/TRBV6-3 | TGTGCCAGCAGTTCATCGGGACTAGCCTACGAGCAGTACTTC | CASSSSGLAYEQYF
few | TRBJ1-1 | 14 | TRBD1 | TRBV6-1 | TGTGCCAGCAGTGAAACAGGGGAGCACACTGAAGTTTTCTTT | CASSETGEHTEVFF
NA | TRBJ1-1 | 15 | NA | TRBV5-1 | TGCGCCAGCACCTTGGGGGGTTACATGAACACTGAAGCTTTCTTT | CASTLGGYMNTEAFF
NA | TRBJ2-5 | 15 | TRBD1 | TRBV6-5 | TGTGCCAGCAGTTACTCGCCAGGGGGCTCGGAGACCCAGTACTTC | CASSYSPGGSETQYF
NA | TRBJ2-3 | 15 | NA | TRBV9 | TGTGCCAGCAGCGTAGAACCCCTTAGCTCAGATACGCAGTATTTT | CASSVEPLSSDTQYF
NA | TRBJ2-1 | 16 | TRBD2 | TRBV12-3/TRBV12-4 | TGTGCCAGCAGTGGCGGACTAGCGGAGGTTTCAAATGAGCAGTTCTTC | CASSGGLAEVSNEQFF
NA | TRBJ2-1 | 12 | NA | TRBV6-5 | TGTGCCAGCAGCCTCCTTAGCGGTGAGCAGTTCTTC | CASSLLSGEQFF
NA | TRBJ2-1 | 16 | TRBD1 | TRBV5-1 | TGCGCCAGCTCGGGACTTGGGACAGGGGGAAGCAATGAGCAGTTCTTC | CASSGLGTGGSNEQFF
NA | TRBJ1-2 | 14 | NA | TRBV4-1 | TGCGCCAGCAGCCAAGATAGGATGCGGGTTGGCTACACCTTC | CASSQDRMRVGYTF
NA | TRBJ1-2 | 15 | NA | TRBV20-1 | TGCAGTGCTCGAACCGTTACTCCCGGCAACTATGGCTACACCTTC | CSARTVTPGNYGYTF
NA | TRBJ2-7 | 13 | NA | TRBV29-1 | TGCAGCGTTGAACTTGTGGGAGGCTACGAGCAGTACTTC | CSVELVGGYEQYF
NA | TRBJ2-5 | 13 | NA | TRBV2 | TGTGCCAGGTCCGGGCGTGTTGGGGAGACCCAGTACTTC | CARSGRVGETQYF
NA | TRBJ2-6 | 17 | NA | TRBV4-2 | TGTGCCAGCAGCCAAGAGGAGGCGACCACTGGTGCCAACGTCCTGACTTTC | CASSQEEATTGANVLTF
NA | TRBJ2-5 | 15 | TRBD1 | TRBV27 | TGTGCCAGCAGTTCCCCCGGGACAGGGGAGGAGACCCAGTACTTC | CASSSPGTGEETQYF
NA | TRBJ1-5 | 16 | NA | TRBV6-1 | TGTGCCAGCAGTGAAGCAGGGGGGGCAAACAATCAGCCCCAGCATTTT | CASSEAGGANNQPQHF
NA | TRBJ2-3 | 15 | NA | TRBV4-1 | TGCGCCAGCAGCCCTTCGGACAGCCTCACAGATACGCAGTATTTT | CASSPSDSLTDTQYF
NA | TRBJ2-1 | 14 | NA | TRBV6-5 | TGTGCCAGCAGTTACTCCGGGAACTACAATGAGCAGTTCTTC | CASSYSGNYNEQFF
NA | TRBJ2-7 | 16 | TRBD2 | TRBV6-2/TRBV6-3 | TGTGCCAGCAGTTTTAGACTAGCGGGGGGGGCCTACGAGCAGTACTTC | CASSFRLAGGAYEQYF
NA | TRBJ2-2 | 13 | NA | TRBV20-1 | TGCAGTGTGGGGGGGCGAGGCACCGGGGAGCTGTTTTTT | CSVGGRGTGELFF
NA | TRBJ1-6 | 17 | TRBD1 | TRBV9 | TGTGCCAGCAGCGTGACCGCGGCGGGACAGGGGGAGTCACCCCTCCACTTT | CASSVTAAGQGESPLHF
few | TRBJ2-4 | 15 | TRBD2 | TRBV7-3 | TGTGCCAGCAGCCCCAATAGCGGGACTAAAAACATTCAGTACTTC | CASSPNSGTKNIQYF
NA | TRBJ2-1 | 13 | NA | TRBV4-1 | TGCGCCAGCAGCCAGTTAGCGGACAATGAGCAGTTCTTC | CASSQLADNEQFF
NA | TRBJ1-4 | 16 | NA | TRBV4-1 | TGCGCCACCGCCTTGGGGGGTCGAGGCGCTAATGAAAAACTGTTTTTT | CATALGGRGANEKLFF
once | TRBJ2-7 | 13 | TRBD2 | TRBV20-1 | TGCAGTGCCTGGACTAGTGAAAACTACGAGCAGTACTTC | CSAWTSENYEQYF
NA | TRBJ1-2 | 15 | TRBD1 | TRBV7-9 | TGTGCCAGCAGCTTAGCGGGACAGGGGAAGGACGGCTACACCTTC | CASSLAGQGKDGYTF
NA | TRBJ1-4 | 18 | NA | TRBV3-1 | TGTGCCAGCAGCCAAGATCCGGGCAGGGGATTGACTAATGAAAAACTGTTTTTT | CASSQDPGRGLTNEKLFF
NA | TRBJ1-1 | 12 | NA | TRBV18 | TGTGCCAGCGGGAGGTCGAACACTGAAGCTTTCTTT | CASGRSNTEAFF
NA | TRBJ2-7 | 12 | TRBD1 | TRBV30 | TGTGCCTGGAGTACAGGGGTTGGAGAGCAGTACTTC | CAWSTGVGEQYF
NA | TRBJ2-5 | 13 | NA | TRBV30 | TGTGCCTGGAGTGCGACAGGACAAGAGACCCAGTACTTC | CAWSATGQETQYF
NA | TRBJ2-1 | 16 | NA | TRBV4-1 | TGCGCCAGCAGCCCTCGGATTGGGGACGCCTACAATGAGCAGTTCTTC | CASSPRIGDAYNEQFF
NA | TRBJ2-5 | 15 | TRBD2 | TRBV7-9 | TGTGCCAGCACCCTTTTAGCGGGGATAGAAGAGACCCAGTACTTC | CASTLLAGIEETQYF
NA | TRBJ1-1 | 12 | NA | TRBV29-1 | TGCAGCGTTGAATATATAGGGAGAAGGGCTTTCTTT | CSVEYIGRRAFF
NA | TRBJ2-2 | 14 | NA | TRBV29-1 | TGCAGCGTCTCGGGGCACGGTACCACCGGGGAGCTGTTTTTT | CSVSGHGTTGELFF
NA | TRBJ1-1 | 13 | TRBD1 | TRBV30 | TGTGCCTGCCCCGGGACAGTGTATACTGAAGCTTTCTTT | CACPGTVYTEAFF
NA | TRBJ1-5 | 19 | TRBD1 | TRBV6-1 | TGTGCCAGCAGTGCTTCCTTGTGGGCAGGGGGTATTGGGAATCAGCCCCAGCATTTT | CASSASLWAGGIGNQPQHF
NA | TRBJ2-1 | 19 | TRBD2 | TRBV7-3 | TGTGCCAGCAGCCCACTTGGGGCTAGCGGGATGGGGGACTACAATGAGCAGTTCTTC | CASSPLGASGMGDYNEQFF
NA | TRBJ2-7 | 13 | TRBD1 | TRBV4-1 | TGCGCCAGCAGCCAGGACAGGGGACACGAGCAGTACTTC | CASSQDRGHEQYF
NA | TRBJ1-1 | 13 | NA | TRBV5-4 | TGTGCCAGCACACTGGGGGCAGACACTGAAGCTTTCTTT | CASTLGADTEAFF
NA | TRBJ1-2 | 16 | NA | TRBV14 | TGTGCCAGCAGCCAAGATTTCCGGTCTCGGGCCTATGGCTACACCTTC | CASSQDFRSRAYGYTF
NA | TRBJ2-7 | 16 | TRBD2 | TRBV7-9 | TGTGCCAGCAGCTCAACCGAGACTAGCGGCTCCTACGAGCAGTACTTC | CASSSTETSGSYEQYF
once | TRBJ2-7 | 15 | NA | TRBV28 | TGTGCCAGCAGGAACCGGGACGTGAGCTCCTACGAGCAGTACTTC | CASRNRDVSSYEQYF
NA | TRBJ2-7 | 14 | NA | TRBV28 | TGTGCCAGCAGCATGCTACAGGGTATCTACGAGCAGTACTTC | CASSMLQGIYEQYF
once | TRBJ1-5 | 15 | NA | TRBV7-9 | TGTGCCAGCAGCCAGGGGACAATTAGCAATCAGCCCCAGCATTTT | CASSQGTISNQPQHF
once | TRBJ2-7 | 13 | TRBD1 | TRBV2 | TGTGCCAGCAGTTTCGACAGGGCCCACGAGCAGTACTTC | CASSFDRAHEQYF
NA | TRBJ1-1 | 15 | NA | TRBV5-1 | TGCGCCAGCAGCTTGGTGGGCAGGGAGAACACTGAAGCTTTCTTT | CASSLVGRENTEAFF
NA | TRBJ1-2 | 14 | NA | TRBV30 | TGTGCCTGGGGTGGAGGGGTGGCTGGCTATGGCTACACCTTC | CAWGGGVAGYGYTF
NA | TRBJ2-2 | 14 | NA | TRBV12-3/TRBV12-4 | TGTGCCAGCAGTTCTGGGGTCCAAGGGGAAAAGCTGTTTTTT | CASSSGVQGEKLFF
NA | TRBJ2-1 | 13 | NA | TRBV29-1 | TGCAGCGTTGAAGGGACTACCTACAATGAGCAGTTCTTC | CSVEGTTYNEQFF
NA | TRBJ2-7 | 16 | TRBD2 | TRBV3-1 | TGTGCCAGCAGCCAATTTTCTACTAGCGGTTCCTACGAGCAGTACTTC | CASSQFSTSGSYEQYF
NA | TRBJ1-2 | 13 | NA | TRBV4-1 | TGCGCCAGCAGCCAAGGACAGACCTATGGCTACACCTTC | CASSQGQTYGYTF
NA | TRBJ1-2 | 14 | NA | TRBV5-6 | TGTGCCAGCAGCTTGGCCGATCCTAACTATGGCTACACCTTC | CASSLADPNYGYTF
few | TRBJ1-2 | 11 | NA | TRBV13 | TGTGCCAGCAGCCGGGACTATGGCTACACCTTC | CASSRDYGYTF
NA | TRBJ2-7 | 12 | NA | TRBV19 | TGTGCCAGTAGAGGAGGGGTCTACGAGCAGTACTTC | CASRGGVYEQYF
few | TRBJ2-3 | 13 | NA | TRBV5-5 | TGTGCCAGCAGCCCGGGGGCAGGGTGGACGCAGTATTTT | CASSPGAGWTQYF
NA | TRBJ1-4 | 17 | NA | TRBV6-5 | TGTGCCAGCAGTTACCCCTCGACCACCTCAACTAATGAAAAACTGTTTTTT | CASSYPSTTSTNEKLFF
NA | TRBJ2-7 | 15 | NA | TRBV29-1 | TGCAGCGTTGTGTGGCCGACAGGAACCTCCTACGAGCAGTACTTC | CSVVWPTGTSYEQYF